The table lists the clone carrying this T cell receptor (beta chain) with a few counts. The antigen is not known. Distinct nucleotide sequences in the sample also encode this CDR3. RNA was extracted and reverse transcribed into cDNA as the sequencing template. Data came from immunoSEQ multiplex PCR; TCRdb stores just in-frame clones and leaves some out. The sample consists of around 190,000 clones, over 60% of them appearing once. The sample belongs to a study of CD8+ T cells in alopecia areata. Study-wide findings and caveats: The study found that many expanded lesional clones persisted in scalp and blood during tofacitinib. Lesional scalp, especially alopecia totalis/universalis, showed higher clonality than normal scalp.

Documented treatment: oral pan-JAK inhibitor, 5-10 mg twice daily. V gave up 3 bases and J gave up 8 bases, with 7 bases separating them. Germline values: CDR1 GTSNPN, CDR2 SVGIG (reference sequence). The CDR3 consists of 10 residues. The starting material was CD4+ T cells sorted from blood, obtained at week 4, from a patient treated with tofacitinib. The chain joins TRBV30 to TRBJ1-2; no definite D call. The source of this sequence is a human donor with alopecia areata. This CDR3 reads CAWRKGGYTF. DNA of the CDR3: TGTGCCTGGAGAAAAGGGGGCTACACCTTC.